This TCR beta chain was observed in a study of cytotoxic CD8 clonotypes in ibrutinib-treated CLL. The table came from immunoSEQ multiplex PCR; TCRdb's copy has only in-frame clones and leaves some out. The sample contains just over 200,000 clones, over 65% of which appear only once. This clone was counted a single time. Sequencing used PBMCs, obtained after 12 months of ibrutinib treatment. This clonotype was obtained from a human donor with chronic lymphocytic leukemia.

CDR3 bases: TGTGCCAGCAGCACCCGACAGGGGTGGGACGAGCAGTACTTC. Translated, it gives CASSTRQGWDEQYF. This rearrangement joins TRBV9 to TRBJ2-7, with TRBD1 matching 8 bases. V lost 4 bases to trimming and J lost 5 bases; unmatched junction nucleotides: 8. Germline V gene data show CDR1 as SGDLS and CDR2 as YYNGEE. The CDR3 covers 14 residues.